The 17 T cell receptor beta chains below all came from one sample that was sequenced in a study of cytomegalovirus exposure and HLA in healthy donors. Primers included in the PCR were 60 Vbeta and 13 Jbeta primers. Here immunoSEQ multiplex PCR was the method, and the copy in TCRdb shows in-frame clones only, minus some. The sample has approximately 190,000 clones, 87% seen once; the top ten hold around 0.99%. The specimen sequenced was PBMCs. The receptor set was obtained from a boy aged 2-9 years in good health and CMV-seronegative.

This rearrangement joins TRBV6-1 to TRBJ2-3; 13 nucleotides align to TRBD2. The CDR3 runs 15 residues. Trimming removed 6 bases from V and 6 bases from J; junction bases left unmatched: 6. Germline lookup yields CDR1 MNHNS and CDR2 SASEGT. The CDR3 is CASRTSGGPGDTQYF. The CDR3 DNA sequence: TGTGCCAGCAGGACTAGCGGGGGGCCTGGGGATACGCAGTATTTT.

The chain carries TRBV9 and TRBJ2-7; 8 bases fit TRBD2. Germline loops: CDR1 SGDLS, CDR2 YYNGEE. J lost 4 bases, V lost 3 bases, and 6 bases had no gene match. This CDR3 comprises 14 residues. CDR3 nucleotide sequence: TGTGCCAGCAGCGCGGGACTAGAGGGGTACGAGCAGTACTTC. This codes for CASSAGLEGYEQYF.

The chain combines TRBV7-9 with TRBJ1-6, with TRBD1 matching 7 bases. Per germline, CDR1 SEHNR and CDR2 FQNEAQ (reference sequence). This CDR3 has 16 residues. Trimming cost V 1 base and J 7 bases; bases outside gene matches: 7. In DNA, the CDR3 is TGTGCCAGCAGCTTAGGAGAGACAGGGAGGAATTCACCCCTCCACTTT. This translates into CASSLGETGRNSPLHF.

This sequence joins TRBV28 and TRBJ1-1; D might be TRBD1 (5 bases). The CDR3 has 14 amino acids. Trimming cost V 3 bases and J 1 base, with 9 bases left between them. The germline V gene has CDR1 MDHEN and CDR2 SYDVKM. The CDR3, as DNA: TGTGCCAGCAGTTTTACTGGACAGAACACTGAAGCTTTCTTT. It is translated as CASSFTGQNTEAFF.

CDR3 residues: CASSLIRGNEKLFF. CDR3 coding DNA: TGTGCCAGCAGTCTCATCCGGGGAAACGAAAAACTGTTTTTT. The chain employs TRBV27 and TRBJ1-4, with unresolved D. V lost 5 bases and J lost 8, with 15 bases in between. From germline, CDR1 is MNHEY and CDR2 SMNVEV (reference sequence). The CDR3 consists of 14 residues.

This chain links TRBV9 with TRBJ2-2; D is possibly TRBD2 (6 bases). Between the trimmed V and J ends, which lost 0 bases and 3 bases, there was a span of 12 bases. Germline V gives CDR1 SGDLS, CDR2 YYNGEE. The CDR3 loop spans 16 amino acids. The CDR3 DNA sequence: TGTGCCAGCAGCGTAGGTGTTAGCGGCTACACCGGGGAGCTGTTTTTT. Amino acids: CASSVGVSGYTGELFF.

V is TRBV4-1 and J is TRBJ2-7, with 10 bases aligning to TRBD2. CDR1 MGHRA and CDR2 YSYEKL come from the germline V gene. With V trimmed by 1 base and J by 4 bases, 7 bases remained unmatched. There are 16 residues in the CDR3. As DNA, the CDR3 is TGCGCCAGCAGCCAAGGCCTAGCGGGGGAAAGGTACGAGCAGTACTTC. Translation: CASSQGLAGERYEQYF.

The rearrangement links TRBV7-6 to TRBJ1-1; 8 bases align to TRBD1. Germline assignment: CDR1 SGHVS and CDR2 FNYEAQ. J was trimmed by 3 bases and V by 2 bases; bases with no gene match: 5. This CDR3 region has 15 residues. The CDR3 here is CASSLSPGGYTEAFF. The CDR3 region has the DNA TGTGCCAGCAGCTTATCACCAGGGGGCTACACTGAAGCTTTCTTT.

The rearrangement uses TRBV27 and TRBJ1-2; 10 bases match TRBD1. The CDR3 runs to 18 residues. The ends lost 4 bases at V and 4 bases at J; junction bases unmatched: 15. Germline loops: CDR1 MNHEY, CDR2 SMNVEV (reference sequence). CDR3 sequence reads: CASSSRDRGIRAIYGYTF. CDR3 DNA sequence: TGTGCCAGCAGTTCCCGGGACAGGGGAATCAGGGCGATCTATGGCTACACCTTC.

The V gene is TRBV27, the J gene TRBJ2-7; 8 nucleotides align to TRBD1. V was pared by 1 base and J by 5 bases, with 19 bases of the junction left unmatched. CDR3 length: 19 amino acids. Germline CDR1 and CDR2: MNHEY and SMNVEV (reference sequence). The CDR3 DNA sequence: TGTGCCAGCAGTTTATACCCAGGGGGCTTGTCAATCGGTTCACACGAGCAGTACTTC. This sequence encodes CASSLYPGGLSIGSHEQYF.

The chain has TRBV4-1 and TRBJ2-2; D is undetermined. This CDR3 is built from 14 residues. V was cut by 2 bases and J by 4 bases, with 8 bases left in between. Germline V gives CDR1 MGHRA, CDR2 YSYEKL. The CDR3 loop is CASSQTRFTGELFF. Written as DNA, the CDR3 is TGCGCCAGCAGCCAAACCAGGTTCACCGGGGAGCTGTTTTTT.

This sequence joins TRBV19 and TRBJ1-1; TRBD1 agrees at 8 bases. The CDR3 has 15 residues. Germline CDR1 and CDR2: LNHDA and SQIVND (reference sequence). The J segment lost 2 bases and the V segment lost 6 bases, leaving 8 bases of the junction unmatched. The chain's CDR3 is CASREQGAFNTEAFF. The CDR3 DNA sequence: TGTGCCAGTAGGGAGCAGGGGGCATTTAACACTGAAGCTTTCTTT. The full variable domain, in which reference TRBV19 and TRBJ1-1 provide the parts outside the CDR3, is DGGITQSPKYLFRKEGQNVTLSCEQNLNHDAMYWYRQDPGQGLRLIYYSQIVNDFQKGDIAEGYSVSREKKESFPLTVTSAQKNPTAFYLCASREQGAFNTEAFFGQGTRLTVV.

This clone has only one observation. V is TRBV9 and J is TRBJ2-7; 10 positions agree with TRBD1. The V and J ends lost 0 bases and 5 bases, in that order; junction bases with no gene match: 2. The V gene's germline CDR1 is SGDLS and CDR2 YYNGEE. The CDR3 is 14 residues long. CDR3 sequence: CASSVGGTGDEQYF. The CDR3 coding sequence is TGTGCCAGCAGCGTAGGTGGGACAGGGGACGAGCAGTACTTC.

CDR3 in DNA: TGTGCCAGCAGCCAAGCGGGATGGTCCTACAATGAGCAGTTCTTC. This codes for CASSQAGWSYNEQFF. V is TRBV14 and J is TRBJ2-1; a possible D gene is TRBD2 (5 bases). CDR3 size: 15 residues. V lost 1 base and J lost 1, with 8 bases in between. Germline values: CDR1 SGHDN, CDR2 FVKESK.

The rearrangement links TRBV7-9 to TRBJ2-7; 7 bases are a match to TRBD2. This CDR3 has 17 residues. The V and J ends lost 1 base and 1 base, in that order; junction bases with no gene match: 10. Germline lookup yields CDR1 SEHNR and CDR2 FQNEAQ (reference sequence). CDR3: CASSLGQGGRRSYEQYF. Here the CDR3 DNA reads TGTGCCAGCAGCTTAGGGCAGGGAGGGAGAAGATCCTACGAGCAGTACTTC.

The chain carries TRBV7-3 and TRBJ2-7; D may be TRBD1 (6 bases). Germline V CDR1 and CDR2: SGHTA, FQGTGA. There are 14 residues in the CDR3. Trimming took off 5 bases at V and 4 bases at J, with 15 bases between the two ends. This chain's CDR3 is CASSLNRVTYEQYF. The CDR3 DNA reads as TGTGCCAGCAGCCTAAACAGGGTAACGTACGAGCAGTACTTC.

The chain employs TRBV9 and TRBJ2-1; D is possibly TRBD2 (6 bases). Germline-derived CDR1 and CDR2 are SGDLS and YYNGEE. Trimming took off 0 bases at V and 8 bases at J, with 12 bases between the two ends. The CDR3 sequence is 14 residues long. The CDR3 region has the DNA TGTGCCAGCAGCGTAGTAGGCAGGGAGGATGAGCAGTTCTTC. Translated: CASSVVGREDEQFF.